The clone carrying this T cell receptor (beta chain) was recorded once. This CDR3 has 13 residues. V gave up 6 bases and J gave up 8 bases, with 14 bases separating them. The germline gives CDR1 MNHEY, CDR2 SMNVEV (reference sequence). Documented treatment: oral pan-JAK inhibitor, 5-10 mg twice daily. The data are from a study of CD8+ T cells in alopecia areata. RNA was extracted and reverse transcribed into cDNA as the sequencing template. Libraries were prepared by immunoSEQ multiplex PCR; TCRdb keeps only in-frame clonotypes and omits some of them. Counted here are around 150,000 clones, 50% to 70% occurring once; the ten biggest clones make up roughly 0.91%.

The receptor was derived from a human donor with alopecia areata. Source: CD4+ T cells sorted from blood, taken at week 4, from a patient treated with tofacitinib. The chain combines TRBV27 with TRBJ2-1; the D gene is possibly TRBD1 (5 bases). The CDR3 DNA is TGTGCCAGCAGAGGGGCTTTTGCTGATGAGCAGTTCTTC. Its protein is CASRGAFADEQFF.